This T cell receptor (beta chain) was found in a study of cytomegalovirus exposure and HLA in healthy donors. Primers: 60 Vbeta forward and 13 Jbeta reverse. The protocol was immunoSEQ multiplex PCR, while the TCRdb copy is restricted to in-frame clones and leaves out a portion. The data hold roughly 110,000 clones, with 60% to 80% observed a single time. CDR1 is MNHNY and CDR2 is SVGAGI in the germline V gene (reference sequence). Trimming removed 4 bases at V and 0 bases at J, with 10 bases between. This CDR3 is 15 amino acids long. The TCR comes from a man aged 40-49 years in good health and CMV-seronegative. The rearrangement joins TRBV6-6 to TRBJ1-3, with no clear D. Sequencing used PBMCs. The chain's CDR3 is CASSSVSSSGNTIYF. CDR3 bases: TGTGCCAGCAGTTCCGTGTCTAGCTCTGGAAACACCATATATTTT.